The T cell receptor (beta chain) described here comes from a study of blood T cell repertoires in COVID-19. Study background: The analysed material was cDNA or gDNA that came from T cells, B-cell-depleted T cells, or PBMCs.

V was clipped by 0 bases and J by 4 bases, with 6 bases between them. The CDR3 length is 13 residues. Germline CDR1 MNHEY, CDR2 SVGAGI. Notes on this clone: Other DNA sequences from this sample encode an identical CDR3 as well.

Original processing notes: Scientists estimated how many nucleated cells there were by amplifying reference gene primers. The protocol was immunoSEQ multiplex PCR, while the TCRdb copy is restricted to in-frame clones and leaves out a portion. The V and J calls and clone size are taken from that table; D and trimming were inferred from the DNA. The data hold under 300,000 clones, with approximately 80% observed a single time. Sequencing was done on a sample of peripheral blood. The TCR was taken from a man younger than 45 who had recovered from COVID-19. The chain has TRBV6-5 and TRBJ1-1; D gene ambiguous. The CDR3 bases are TGTGCCAGCAGTTACTCGAGAGGCACTGAAGCTTTCTTT. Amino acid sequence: CASSYSRGTEAFF.